The 27 T cell receptor beta chains presented below share a single source sample, sequenced in a study of T cell responses to AZD1222 COVID-19 vaccine. Produced via immunoSEQ multiplex PCR; TCRdb's table is partial and in-frame only. The sample shows about 130,000 clones, roughly 90% of them seen only once. Sequenced here: peripheral blood, sampled on day 0 of AZD1222 vaccination. Receptors originate from an adult in good health.

The chain recombines TRBV15 with TRBJ2-2; TRBD2 agrees at 7 bases. The CDR3 has 19 amino acids. From germline, CDR1 is LNHNV and CDR2 YYDKDF (reference sequence). The V and J ends lost 0 bases and 2 bases, in that order; junction bases with no gene match: 12. The CDR3 loop is CATSRDSPRGGLNTGELFF. The CDR3, as DNA: TGTGCCACCAGCAGAGATTCTCCCCGTGGGGGACTAAACACCGGGGAGCTGTTTTTT.

J is TRBJ1-2 and V is TRBV5-6, with D unclear. Germline-derived CDR1 and CDR2 are SGHDT and YYEEEE. CDR3 length: 12 amino acids. The ends were cut back, 0 bases at V and 6 bases at J, with 6 bases in the middle. The CDR3 region has the DNA TGTGCCAGCAGCTTGGCCGGAGATGGCTACACCTTC. Translating it yields CASSLAGDGYTF.

V gene TRBV9 combines with J gene TRBJ2-2; D unclear. Looked up from germline, CDR1 is SGDLS and CDR2 is YYNGEE. With 0 bases removed from V and 1 base from J, the gap between germline ends came to 4 bases. CDR3 length equals 14 residues. The DNA of the CDR3 is TGTGCCAGCAGCGTAGGGGGGAACACCGGGGAGCTGTTTTTT. Translation: CASSVGGNTGELFF.

This chain links TRBV28 with TRBJ1-2; D unclear. Germline CDR1 MDHEN, CDR2 SYDVKM. Trimming cost V 2 bases and J 0 bases, with 7 bases left between them. This CDR3 region has 14 residues. The CDR3 DNA is TGTGCCAGCAGTTTAGGCGGAGCTAACTATGGCTACACCTTC. This codes for CASSLGGANYGYTF.

The chain joins TRBV3-1 (or the pseudogene TRBV3-2) to TRBJ2-2, with D perhaps TRBD2 (6 bases). CDR1 is LGHDT, CDR2 YNNKEL, per germline (reference sequence). V was clipped by 6 bases and J by 0 bases, with 14 bases between them. There are 16 residues in the CDR3. CDR3: CASRSTWRANTGELFF. The CDR3 coding sequence is TGTGCCAGCAGGAGTACCTGGAGGGCGAACACCGGGGAGCTGTTTTTT.

This clone is a singleton in its sample. CDR3 loop: CASSEGTEDYGYTF. CDR3 nucleotide sequence: TGTGCCAGCAGTGAAGGGACCGAGGACTATGGCTACACCTTC. The chain links TRBV2 to TRBJ1-2; unclear D gene. Germline CDR1 SNHLY, CDR2 FYNNEI. The V and J ends lost 1 base and 3 bases respectively, with 9 bases between them. CDR3 length equals 14 residues.

The gene calls are TRBV19 and TRBJ1-3; no clear D. CDR1 is LNHDA, CDR2 SQIVND, per germline (reference sequence). V gave up 3 bases and J gave up 4 bases, with 16 bases separating them. The CDR3 is 16 amino acids. This chain's CDR3 is CASSMEARSAGNTIYF. DNA of the CDR3: TGTGCCAGTAGTATGGAGGCCCGCTCTGCGGGAAACACCATATATTTT.

This clone was picked up a small number of times. CDR3 sequence (DNA): TGTGCCAGCAGACGGACAGAGGAGGGGGTCGGGGAGCTGTTTTTT. It encodes CASRRTEEGVGELFF. The V and J genes are TRBV6-5 and TRBJ2-2, with D perhaps given as TRBD1 or TRBD2 (6 bases each). This CDR3 has 15 residues. Germline V gene data show CDR1 as MNHEY and CDR2 as SVGAGI. With 6 bases removed from V and 7 bases from J, the gap between germline ends came to 18 bases.

This clone was counted only a few times. This chain uses TRBV30 with TRBJ1-1; no clear D. Trimming cost V 2 bases and J 5 bases, with 12 bases left between them. The germline gives CDR1 GTSNPN, CDR2 SVGIG (reference sequence). This CDR3 has 13 amino acids. The CDR3 reads CAWSSGLYTEAFF. The CDR3 bases are TGTGCCTGGAGTTCTGGACTGTATACTGAAGCTTTCTTT.

The chain uses TRBV9 and TRBJ2-3; TRBD1 matches 7 bases. Germline CDR1 reads SGDLS; CDR2 reads YYNGEE. V dropped 1 base and J dropped 4; count of bases not matched to a gene: 3. CDR3 length: 14 residues. The CDR3 is CASSVRQGADTQYF. In nucleotides, the CDR3 is TGTGCCAGCAGCGTAAGACAGGGCGCAGATACGCAGTATTTT.

The J gene is TRBJ2-1, the V gene TRBV3-1 (or the pseudogene TRBV3-2), with a weak D call TRBD2 (7 bases). V gave up 2 bases and J gave up 9 bases, with 20 bases separating them. This CDR3 contains 16 residues. CDR1 LGHDT and CDR2 YNNKEL come from the germline V gene (reference sequence). CDR3 sequence: CASSQRALGGGGEQFF. DNA of the CDR3: TGTGCCAGCAGCCAACGAGCTCTCGGGGGCGGGGGTGAGCAGTTCTTC.

The chain carries TRBV29-1 and TRBJ1-2, with TRBD1 matching over 7 bases. V gave up 1 base and J gave up 5 bases; unmatched junction bases: 1. The germline V gene encodes CDR1 SQVTM and CDR2 ANQGSEA. The CDR3 covers 12 residues. CDR3 region: CSVEGDRYGYTF. As DNA, the CDR3 is TGCAGCGTTGAAGGGGACAGATATGGCTACACCTTC.

CDR3 region: CASSLTRDRTDTQYF. CDR3 nucleotide sequence: TGTGCCAGCAGCCTTACTCGGGACCGCACAGATACGCAGTATTTT. The V and J genes are TRBV7-3 and TRBJ2-3; either TRBD1 or TRBD2 may fit D (5 bases each). V lost 5 bases, J lost 1 base, and 13 bases lay in between. The CDR3 is made up of 15 amino acids. CDR1 is SGHTA, CDR2 FQGTGA, per germline.

The chain has TRBV7-3 and TRBJ1-1, with D possibly being TRBD1 (6 bases). Germline assignment: CDR1 SGHTA and CDR2 FQGTGA. The V gene lost 2 bases and the J gene lost 4 bases, with 8 bases spanning the gap. The CDR3 totals 13 residues. The CDR3: CASSLGGATEAFF. The DNA of the CDR3 is TGTGCCAGCAGCTTAGGGGGCGCCACTGAAGCTTTCTTT.

The chain uses TRBV4-3 and TRBJ1-2; TRBD1 aligns across 11 bases. Germline V gene data show CDR1 as LGHNA and CDR2 as YSLEER. The CDR3 sequence is 15 residues long. V dropped 3 bases and J dropped 5; count of bases not matched to a gene: 5. CDR3 coding DNA: TGCGCCAGCAGCCACCGGACAGGGGGCTATTATGGCTACACCTTC. Its translation: CASSHRTGGYYGYTF.

The chain combines TRBV21-1 with TRBJ1-4. TRBV21-1 is a listed pseudogene. This CDR3 is built from 20 residues. The CDR3 spells CASISRDGGRWSPANEKLFF. The CDR3 DNA is TGTGCCAGCATTTCCCGGGATGGGGGGCGATGGAGCCCAGCGAATGAAAAACTGTTTTTT.

The chain joins TRBV5-4 to TRBJ2-5; D not resolved. Trimming shortened V by 1 base and J by 5 bases, and 12 bases separated the two germline ends. The length of the CDR3 is 14 residues. Germline loops: CDR1 SGHNT, CDR2 YYREEE (reference sequence). The CDR3 loop is CASSLSGTGETQYF. The CDR3 nucleotides read TGTGCCAGCAGCTTGTCAGGAACTGGGGAGACCCAGTACTTC.

The chain is built from TRBV6-2 or TRBV6-3 and TRBJ2-7; D is perhaps TRBD1 or TRBD2 (6 bases each). CDR1 is MNHEY, CDR2 SVGEGT, per germline. The CDR3 contains 18 residues. V was shortened by 6 bases and J by 2 bases, with 26 bases between the two germline ends. The CDR3 nucleotides read TGTGCCAGCAGCCCCTCCCCCCAGGGGAGGTATCGCCCCTACGAGCAGTACTTC. This codes for CASSPSPQGRYRPYEQYF.

The genes are TRBV7-9 and TRBJ2-1, with D unresolved. The CDR3 is 17 amino acids. The germline V gene has CDR1 SEHNR and CDR2 FQNEAQ (reference sequence). V was clipped by 1 base and J by 0 bases, with 13 bases between them. The CDR3 sequence is CASSLVTPESSYNEQFF. The CDR3 nucleotides read TGTGCCAGCAGCTTAGTTACCCCTGAGAGCTCCTACAATGAGCAGTTCTTC. The whole variable domain, remainder taken from reference TRBV7-9 and TRBJ2-1, is DTGVSQNPRHKITKRGQNVTFRCDPISEHNRLYWYRQTLGQGPEFLTYFQNEAQLEKSRLLSDRFSAERPKGSFSTLEIQRTEQGDSAMYLCASSLVTPESSYNEQFFGPGTRLTVL.

The chain carries TRBV27 and TRBJ2-1; 8 bases agree with TRBD1. Germline-derived CDR1 and CDR2 are MNHEY and SMNVEV (reference sequence). This CDR3 contains 15 residues. With V trimmed by 5 bases and J by 8 bases, 11 bases remained unmatched. CDR3 sequence (DNA): TGTGCCAGCAGTACAGGACAGGGCCGAGGGGATGAGCAGTTCTTC. It yields the protein CASSTGQGRGDEQFF.

The chain employs TRBV9 and TRBJ2-2; D is unclear. Germline V gene lookup returns CDR1 SGDLS and CDR2 YYNGEE. Trimming cost V 1 base and J 0 bases, with 4 bases left between them. The CDR3 totals 14 residues. Here the CDR3 DNA reads TGTGCCAGCAGCGTACAAACGAACACCGGGGAGCTGTTTTTT. Protein product: CASSVQTNTGELFF.

This clone was detected only once. The chain combines TRBV24-1 with TRBJ1-2; D unclear. Trimming took off 3 bases at V and 3 bases at J, with 13 bases between the two ends. The CDR3 consists of 15 residues. CDR1 and CDR2 from the germline V gene are KGHDR and SFDVKD. CDR3 nucleotides: TGTGCCACCAGTGATAGCTCGGGTGGTGACTATGGCTACACCTTC. Its protein product is CATSDSSGGDYGYTF.

This clone was recorded once. The rearrangement links TRBV9 to TRBJ2-3; D not certain. V gave up 0 bases and J gave up 0 bases, with 8 bases separating them. From germline, CDR1 is SGDLS and CDR2 YYNGEE. CDR3 length: 15 residues. The DNA for the CDR3 is TGTGCCAGCAGCGTAGGGCCGTTTAGCACAGATACGCAGTATTTT. Protein product: CASSVGPFSTDTQYF.

The gene calls are TRBV27 and TRBJ1-1; tentatively, D is TRBD1 (5 bases). CDR3 length: 13 residues. Trimming removed 2 bases from V and 4 bases from J, with 8 bases in between. CDR1 and CDR2 (germline): MNHEY, SMNVEV (reference sequence). CDR3 sequence reads: CASSLRGLTEAFF. The CDR3 DNA follows: TGTGCCAGCAGTTTAAGGGGCCTCACTGAAGCTTTCTTT.

This chain connects TRBV9 to TRBJ1-1; D call uncertain. This CDR3 spans 13 amino acids. Germline CDR1 and CDR2: SGDLS and YYNGEE. Deletions cut 0 bases from V and 3 bases from J, with 6 bases between. The CDR3 DNA is TGTGCCAGCAGCGTAGACAGATACACTGAAGCTTTCTTT. This encodes CASSVDRYTEAFF.

J is TRBJ2-3 and V is TRBV27, with D unresolved. Between the trimmed V and J ends, which lost 4 bases and 6 bases, there was a span of 8 bases. This CDR3 spans 12 amino acids. Per the germline V gene, CDR1 is MNHEY and CDR2 is SMNVEV (reference sequence). The CDR3 protein is CASSSPLDTQYF. As DNA, the CDR3 is TGTGCCAGCAGTTCTCCTCTCGATACGCAGTATTTT.

The rearrangement uses TRBV9 and TRBJ1-4, with 9 nucleotides matching TRBD1. CDR3 length equals 15 residues. V was clipped by 4 bases and J by 5 bases; unmatched bases: 6. Germline V CDR1 and CDR2: SGDLS, YYNGEE. The CDR3 loop reads CASSRRQGENEKLFF. The CDR3 DNA sequence: TGTGCCAGCAGCAGACGACAGGGGGAAAATGAAAAACTGTTTTTT.